Described below is a single TCR beta chain sequence and its context. The record originates from a study of blood T cell repertoires in COVID-19. Across the whole study: The samples span acute and convalescent COVID-19 from the United States, Italy and Spain. T cells, B-cell-depleted T cells, or PBMCs provided the cDNA or gDNA that served as material.

TCRdb keeps only in-frame clones here, not all; method: immunoSEQ multiplex PCR. The sample yields 220,000 or so clones, 80% to 85% seen once. This clonotype was sampled from a woman aged 25 to 45 who had recovered from COVID-19. The sequenced sample was peripheral blood.

The CDR3 here is CASNPDSSYEQYF. The DNA for the CDR3 is TGCGCCAGCAATCCAGACAGCTCCTACGAGCAGTACTTC. The V and J genes are TRBV5-1 and TRBJ2-7; a possible D gene is TRBD1 (5 bases). CDR1 and CDR2 (germline): SGHRS, YFSETQ. The CDR3 sequence is 13 residues long. The germline V and J ends were trimmed by 6 bases and 0 bases, with 10 bases remaining between them. The whole variable domain, remainder taken from reference TRBV5-1 and TRBJ2-7, is KAGVTQTPRYLIKTRGQQVTLSCSPISGHRSVSWYQQTPGQGLQFLFEYFSETQRNKGNFPGRFSGRQFSNSRSEMNVSTLELGDSALYLCASNPDSSYEQYFGPGTRLTVT.